The next 4 T cell receptor beta chains were all read from a single sample in a study of blood T cells in healthy people across ages. Primed by a sample-barcoded 5' primer and a J-beta primer mix, a second PCR proceeded for about 6 to 12 cycles. TCRdb used MiXCR to reprocess the 5' RACE reads, holding one entry per CDR3 protein. The repertoire holds approximately 2,000,000 distinct CDR3 sequences, with roughly 43% as singletons. The sequenced material came from blood. These receptors came from a human donor in good health.

A few counts support this clonotype. This chain's CDR3 is CASSPGTGNQETQYF. For the CDR3, the DNA is TGTGCCAGCTCACCAGGGACAGGAAATCAAGAGACCCAGTACTTC. This chain uses TRBV18 with TRBJ2-5, with 8 positions matching TRBD1. Germline lookup yields CDR1 KGHSH and CDR2 LQKENI. V gave up 2 bases and J gave up 2 bases; unmatched junction bases: 4. The CDR3 covers 15 residues.

About this clonotype itself: An end of the junction differs from the germline gene, which may be a read error. The chain is built from TRBV4-3 and TRBJ1-5; 8 bases map to TRBD1. Germline V lookup: CDR1 LGHNA, CDR2 YSLEER. This CDR3 contains 14 residues. CDR3 loop: CASSQDRGDQPQHF. The CDR3 DNA follows: TGTGCCAGCAGCCAAGACAGGGGTGATCAGCCCCAGCATTTT.

The J gene is TRBJ1-2, the V gene TRBV12-3 or TRBV12-4; D uncertain. Trimming left V 9 bases short and J 1 base short, with 12 bases between. CDR3 length: 13 amino acids. CDR3 region: CASGELINYGYTF. CDR3 nucleotide sequence: TGTGCCAGTGGAGAACTCATTAACTATGGCTACACCTTC.

This chain uses TRBV6-1 with TRBJ2-1; D not certain. The CDR3 extends over 13 amino acids. The V gene lost 3 bases and the J gene lost 4 bases, with 7 bases spanning the gap. Looked up from germline, CDR1 is MNHNS and CDR2 is SASEGT. CDR3 protein: CASSDLDYNEQFF. CDR3 nucleotides: TGTGCCAGCAGTGATTTGGATTACAATGAGCAGTTCTTC.